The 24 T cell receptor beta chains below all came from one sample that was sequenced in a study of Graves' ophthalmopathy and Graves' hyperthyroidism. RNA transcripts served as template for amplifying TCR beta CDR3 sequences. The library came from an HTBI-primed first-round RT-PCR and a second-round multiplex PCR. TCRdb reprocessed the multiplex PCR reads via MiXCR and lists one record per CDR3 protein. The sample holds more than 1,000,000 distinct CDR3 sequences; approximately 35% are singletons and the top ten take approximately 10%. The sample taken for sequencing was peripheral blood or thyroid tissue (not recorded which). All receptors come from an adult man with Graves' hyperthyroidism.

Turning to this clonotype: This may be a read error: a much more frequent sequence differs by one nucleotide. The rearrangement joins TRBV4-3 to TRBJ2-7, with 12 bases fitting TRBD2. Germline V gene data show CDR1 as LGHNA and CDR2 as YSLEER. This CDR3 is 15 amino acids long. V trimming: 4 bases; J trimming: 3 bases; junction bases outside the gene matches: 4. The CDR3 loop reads CASSRLAGEHYEQYF. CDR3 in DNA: TGCGCCAGCAGCCGACTAGCGGGGGAACACTACGAGCAGTACTTC.

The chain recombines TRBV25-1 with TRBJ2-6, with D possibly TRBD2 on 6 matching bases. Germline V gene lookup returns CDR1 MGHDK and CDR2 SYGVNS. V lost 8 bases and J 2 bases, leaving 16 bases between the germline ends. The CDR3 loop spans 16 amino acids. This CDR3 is CASSPPGDAGANVLTF. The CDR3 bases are TGTGCCAGCTCGCCTCCGGGAGACGCTGGGGCCAACGTCCTGACTTTC.

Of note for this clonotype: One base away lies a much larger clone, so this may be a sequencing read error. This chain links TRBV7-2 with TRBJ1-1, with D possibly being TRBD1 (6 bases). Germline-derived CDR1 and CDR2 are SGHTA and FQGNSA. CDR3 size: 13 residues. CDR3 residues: CASRYRVGTGAFF. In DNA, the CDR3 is TGTGCCAGCAGGTACAGGGTTGGCACTGGAGCTTTCTTT.

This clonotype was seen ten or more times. The DNA for the CDR3 is TGTGCCAGCAGCCCTAGGGCCTTGCCCCTCGGCTACACCTTC. Translated, it gives CASSPRALPLGYTF. V usage is TRBV7-8 and J usage is TRBJ1-2, with D unclear. The V gene lost 5 bases and the J gene lost 8 bases, with 18 bases spanning the gap. The CDR3 runs to 14 residues. Germline assignment: CDR1 SGHVS and CDR2 FQNEAQ. The full variable domain, in which reference TRBV7-8 and TRBJ1-2 provide the parts outside the CDR3, is GAGVSQSPRYKVAKRGQDVALRCDPISGHVSLFWYQQALGQGPEFLTYFQNEAQLDKSGLPSDRFFAERPEGSVSTLKIQRTQQEDSAVYLCASSPRALPLGYTFGSGTRLTVV.

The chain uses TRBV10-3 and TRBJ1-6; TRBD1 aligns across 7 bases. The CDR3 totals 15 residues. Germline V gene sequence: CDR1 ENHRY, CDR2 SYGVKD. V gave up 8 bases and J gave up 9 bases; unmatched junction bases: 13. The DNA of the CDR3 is TGTGCCATCCGTGGGGGGGACAGCGGTGGTTCACCCCTCCACTTT. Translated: CAIRGGDSGGSPLHF.

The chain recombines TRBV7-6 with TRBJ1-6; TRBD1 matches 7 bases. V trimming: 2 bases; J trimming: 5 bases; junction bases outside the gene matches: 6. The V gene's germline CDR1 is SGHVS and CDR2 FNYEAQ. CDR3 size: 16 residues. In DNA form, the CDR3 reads TGTGCCAGCAGCTTAAACGCGGGGACAGATAATTCACCCCTCCACTTT. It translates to CASSLNAGTDNSPLHF.

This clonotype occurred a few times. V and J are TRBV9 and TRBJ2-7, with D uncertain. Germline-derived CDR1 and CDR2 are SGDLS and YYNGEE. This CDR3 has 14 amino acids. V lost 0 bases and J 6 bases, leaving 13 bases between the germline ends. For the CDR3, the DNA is TGTGCCAGCAGCGTAGAAGTAGCAGGCCGCGAGCAGTACTTC. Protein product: CASSVEVAGREQYF.

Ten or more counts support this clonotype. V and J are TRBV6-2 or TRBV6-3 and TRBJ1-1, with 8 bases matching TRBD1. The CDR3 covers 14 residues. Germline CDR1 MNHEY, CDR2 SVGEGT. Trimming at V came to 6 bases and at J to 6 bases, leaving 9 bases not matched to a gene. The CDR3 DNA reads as TGTGCCAGCAGGCCCGGACAGGGTATCGCTGAAGCTTTCTTT. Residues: CASRPGQGIAEAFF.

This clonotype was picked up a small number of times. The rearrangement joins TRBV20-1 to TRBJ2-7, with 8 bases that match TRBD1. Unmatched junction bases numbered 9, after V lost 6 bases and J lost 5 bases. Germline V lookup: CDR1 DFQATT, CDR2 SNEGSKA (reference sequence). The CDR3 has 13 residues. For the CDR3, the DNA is TGCAGTGCCACGACAGGGGCCCTGAACGAGCAGTACTTC. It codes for CSATTGALNEQYF.

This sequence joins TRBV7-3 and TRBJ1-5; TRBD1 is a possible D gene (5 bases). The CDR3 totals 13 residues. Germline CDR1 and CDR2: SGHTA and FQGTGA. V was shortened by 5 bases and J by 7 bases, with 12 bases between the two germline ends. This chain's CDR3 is CASSRAQGQPQHF. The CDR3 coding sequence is TGTGCCAGCAGCAGGGCCCAGGGCCAGCCCCAGCATTTT. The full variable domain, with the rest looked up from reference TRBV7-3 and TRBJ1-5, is GAGVSQTPSNKVTEKGKYVELRCDPISGHTALYWYRQSLGQGPEFLIYFQGTGAADDSGLPNDRFFAVRPEGSVSTLKIQRTERGDSAVYLCASSRAQGQPQHFGDGTRLSIL.

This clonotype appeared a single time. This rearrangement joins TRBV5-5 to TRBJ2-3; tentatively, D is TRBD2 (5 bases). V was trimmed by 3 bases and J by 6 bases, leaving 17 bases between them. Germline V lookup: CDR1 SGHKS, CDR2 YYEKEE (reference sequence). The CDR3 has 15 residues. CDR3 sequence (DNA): TGTGCCAGCAGCTGGACGGGTGACTATTCCGATACGCAGTATTTT. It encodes CASSWTGDYSDTQYF. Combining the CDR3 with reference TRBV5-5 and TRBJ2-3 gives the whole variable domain DAGVTQSPTHLIKTRGQQVTLRCSPISGHKSVSWYQQVLGQGPQFIFQYYEKEERGRGNFPDRFSARQFPNYSSELNVNALLLGDSALYLCASSWTGDYSDTQYFGPGTRLTVL.

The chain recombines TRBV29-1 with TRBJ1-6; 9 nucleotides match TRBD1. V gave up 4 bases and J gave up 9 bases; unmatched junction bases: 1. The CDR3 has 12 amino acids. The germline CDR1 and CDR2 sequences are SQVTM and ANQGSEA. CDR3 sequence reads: CSVGTGASPLHF. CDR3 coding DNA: TGCAGCGTTGGGACAGGGGCTTCACCCCTCCACTTT. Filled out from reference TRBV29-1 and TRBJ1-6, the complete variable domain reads SAVISQKPSRDICQRGTSLTIQCQVDSQVTMMFWYRQQPGQSLTLIATANQGSEATYESGFVIDKFPISRPNLTFSTLTVSNMSPEDSSIYLCSVGTGASPLHFGNGTRLTVT.

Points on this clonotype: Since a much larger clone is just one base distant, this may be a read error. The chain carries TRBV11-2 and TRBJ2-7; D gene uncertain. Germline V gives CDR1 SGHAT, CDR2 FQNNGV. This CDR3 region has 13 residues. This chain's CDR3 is CASSPHVSCEQYF. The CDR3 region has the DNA TGTGCCAGCAGCCCACACGTGTCCTGCGAGCAGTACTTC.

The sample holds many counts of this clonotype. CDR3: CASIPTGVNTEAFF. CDR3 in DNA: TGTGCCAGCATCCCGACAGGGGTGAACACTGAAGCTTTCTTT. The chain uses TRBV6-5 and TRBJ1-1, with 8 bases identical to TRBD1. The CDR3 covers 14 residues. The V and J ends lost 7 bases and 0 bases, in that order; junction bases with no gene match: 4. CDR1 is MNHEY, CDR2 SVGAGI, per germline.

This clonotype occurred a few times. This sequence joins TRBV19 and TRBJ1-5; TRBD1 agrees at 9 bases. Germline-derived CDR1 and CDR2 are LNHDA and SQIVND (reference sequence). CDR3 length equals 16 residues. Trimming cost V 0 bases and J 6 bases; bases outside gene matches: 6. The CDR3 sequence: CASSIEAGTGIQPQHF. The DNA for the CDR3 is TGTGCCAGTAGTATAGAAGCCGGGACAGGGATTCAGCCCCAGCATTTT. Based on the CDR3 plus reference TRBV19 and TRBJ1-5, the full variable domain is DGGITQSPKYLFRKEGQNVTLSCEQNLNHDAMYWYRQDPGQGLRLIYYSQIVNDFQKGDIAEGYSVSREKKESFPLTVTSAQKNPTAFYLCASSIEAGTGIQPQHFGDGTRLSIL.

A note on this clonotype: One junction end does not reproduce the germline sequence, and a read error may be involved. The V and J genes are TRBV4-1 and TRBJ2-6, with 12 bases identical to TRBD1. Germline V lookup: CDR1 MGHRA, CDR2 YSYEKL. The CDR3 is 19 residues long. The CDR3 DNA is TGTGCCAGCAGCCAAGATGAGGGACAGGGGGCGATTGGGGCCAACGTCCTGACTTTC. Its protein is CASSQDEGQGAIGANVLTF.

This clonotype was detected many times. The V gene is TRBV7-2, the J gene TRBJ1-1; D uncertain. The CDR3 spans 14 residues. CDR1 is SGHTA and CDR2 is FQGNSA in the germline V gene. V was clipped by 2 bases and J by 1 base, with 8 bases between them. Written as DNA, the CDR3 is TGTGCCAGCAGCTTACGGGATACGAACACTGAAGCTTTCTTT. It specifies CASSLRDTNTEAFF.

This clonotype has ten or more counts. The CDR3 region is CASSVGGAGLTQYF. The CDR3 nucleotides read TGTGCCAGCAGCGTAGGCGGTGCCGGGTTGACCCAGTACTTC. The chain links TRBV9 to TRBJ2-5; no clear D. Trimming removed 0 bases from V and 7 bases from J, with 13 bases in between. The length of the CDR3 is 14 residues. The germline V gene encodes CDR1 SGDLS and CDR2 YYNGEE.

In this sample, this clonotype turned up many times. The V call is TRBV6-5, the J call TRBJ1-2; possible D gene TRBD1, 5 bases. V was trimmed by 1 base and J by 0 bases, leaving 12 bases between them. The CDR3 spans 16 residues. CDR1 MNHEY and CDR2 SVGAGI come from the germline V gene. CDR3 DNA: TGTGCCAGCAGTTACTTGCAGGGTTCACCTAACTATGGCTACACCTTC. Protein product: CASSYLQGSPNYGYTF.

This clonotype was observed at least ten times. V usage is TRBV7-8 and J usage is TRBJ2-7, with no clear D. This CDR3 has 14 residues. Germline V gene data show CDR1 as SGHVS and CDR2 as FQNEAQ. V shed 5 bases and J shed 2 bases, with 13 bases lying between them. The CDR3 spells CASSPGRPTYEQYF. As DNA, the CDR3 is TGTGCCAGCAGCCCCGGAAGGCCTACCTACGAGCAGTACTTC.

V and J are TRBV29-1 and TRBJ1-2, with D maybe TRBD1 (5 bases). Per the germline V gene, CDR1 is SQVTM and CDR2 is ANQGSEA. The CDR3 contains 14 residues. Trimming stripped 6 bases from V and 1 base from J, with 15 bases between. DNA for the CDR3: TGCAGCGTGGGGGTAGGGAGGAGTAACTATGGCTACACCTTC. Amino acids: CSVGVGRSNYGYTF.

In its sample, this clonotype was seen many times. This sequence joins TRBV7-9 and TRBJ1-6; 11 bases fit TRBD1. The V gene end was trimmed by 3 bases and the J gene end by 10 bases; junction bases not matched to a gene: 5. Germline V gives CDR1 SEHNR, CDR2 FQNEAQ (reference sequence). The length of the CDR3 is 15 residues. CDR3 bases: TGTGCCAGCAGCTTTCAGGGACAGGGGGAATCACCCCTCCACTTT. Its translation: CASSFQGQGESPLHF.

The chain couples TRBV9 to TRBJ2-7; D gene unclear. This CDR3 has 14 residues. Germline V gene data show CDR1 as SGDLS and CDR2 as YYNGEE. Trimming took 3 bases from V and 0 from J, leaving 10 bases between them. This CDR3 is CASSAAASSYEQYF. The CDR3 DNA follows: TGTGCCAGCAGCGCCGCGGCCAGCTCCTACGAGCAGTACTTC.

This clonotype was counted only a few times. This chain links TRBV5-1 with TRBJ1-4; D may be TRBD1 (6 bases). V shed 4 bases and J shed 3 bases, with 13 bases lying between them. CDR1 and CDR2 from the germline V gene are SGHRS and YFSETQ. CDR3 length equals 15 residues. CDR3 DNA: TGCGCCAGCAGCATACAGGGACTACCTAATGAAAAACTGTTTTTT. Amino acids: CASSIQGLPNEKLFF.